Included here is one TCR beta chain sequence, with context. Its antigen is undetermined. A much larger clone lies one base from this, so it may be a read error. This record comes from a study of T cells after yellow fever vaccination. Looking at the study overall: Fractions with few cells were prepared using SMART-Seq v4 Ultra Low Input. The study, taken as a whole, reports: Only a small proportion of the clonotypes turned up in both the CD4 and the CD8 compartments, likely arising from convergent recombination. Abundant bulk-derived clonotypes could contaminate FACS-sorted repertoires.

TCRdb analysed the 5' RACE reads with MiXCR anew, one entry per CDR3 protein. The sample contains almost 600,000 distinct CDR3 sequences, approximately 13% of which appear only once. The CDR3 is made up of 14 amino acids. From germline, CDR1 is SGDLS and CDR2 YYNGEE. The specimen comprised PBMCs, sampled on the day of the yellow fever booster vaccination. The V call is TRBV9, the J call TRBJ1-5; a weak D match, TRBD1 (6 bases). This receptor was identified in a man aged 30 to 39 who received the YFV17D yellow fever vaccine. The CDR3 DNA follows: TGTGCCAGCAGCCCAGGGGTATCCAATCAGCACCAGCATTTT. This gives the protein CASSPGVSNQHQHF.